These T cell receptor beta chains were read from a single sample in a study of control samples from healthy donors and cancer patients. Sequencing was performed with immunoSEQ multiplex PCR; in TCRdb, only in-frame clones are kept and a portion is missing. The sample gives roughly 130,000 clones, roughly nine tenths of which show up once; around 10% is in the top ten. Sequencing was carried out using blood. The source is a woman in her 30s in good health. CDR3s leave out the opening cysteine and the closing phenylalanine or tryptophan. A D gene is named only where the DNA matches it firmly.

len: 11
j_gene: TRBJ2-7
v_gene: TRBV24-1
d_gene: TRBD1
CDR3aa: AIPPTGPYEQY

len: 14
j_gene: TRBJ1-2
v_gene: TRBV28
d_gene: TRBD1
CDR3aa: ASSLPGQGSNYGYT

len: 12
j_gene: TRBJ1-1
v_gene: TRBV27
d_gene: TRBD1
CDR3aa: ASSNDRGNTEAF

len: 12
j_gene: TRBJ2-1
v_gene: TRBV10-3
d_gene: -
CDR3aa: AISESVGGNEQF

len: 12
j_gene: TRBJ2-1
v_gene: TRBV6-6
d_gene: -
CDR3aa: ASSYSAGYNEQF

len: 15
j_gene: TRBJ2-1
v_gene: TRBV7-9
d_gene: -
CDR3aa: ASSLEGWGRVVNEQF

len: 11
j_gene: TRBJ1-1
v_gene: TRBV10-1
d_gene: -
CDR3aa: ASSRTNPAEAF

len: 13
j_gene: TRBJ2-4
v_gene: TRBV19
d_gene: -
CDR3aa: ASSPLEGARNIQY

len: 12
j_gene: TRBJ1-4
v_gene: TRBV9
d_gene: -
CDR3aa: ASSVQGGSEKLF

len: 13
j_gene: TRBJ1-3
v_gene: TRBV2
d_gene: TRBD1
CDR3aa: ASSARGFVGNTIY

len: 13
j_gene: TRBJ1-6
v_gene: TRBV6-5
d_gene: TRBD1
CDR3aa: ASSYETGLDSPLH